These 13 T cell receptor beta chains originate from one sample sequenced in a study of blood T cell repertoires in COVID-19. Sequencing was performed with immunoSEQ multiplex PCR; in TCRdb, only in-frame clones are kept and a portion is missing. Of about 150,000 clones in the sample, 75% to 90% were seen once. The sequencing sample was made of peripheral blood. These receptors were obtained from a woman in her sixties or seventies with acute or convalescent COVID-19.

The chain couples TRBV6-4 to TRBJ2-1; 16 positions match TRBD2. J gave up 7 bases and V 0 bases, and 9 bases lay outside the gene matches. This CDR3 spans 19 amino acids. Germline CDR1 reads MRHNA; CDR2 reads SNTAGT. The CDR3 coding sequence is TGTGCCAGCAGTGACTCATCGGGACTAGCGGGGGGGCCTAGAAATGAGCAGTTCTTC. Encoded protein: CASSDSSGLAGGPRNEQFF.

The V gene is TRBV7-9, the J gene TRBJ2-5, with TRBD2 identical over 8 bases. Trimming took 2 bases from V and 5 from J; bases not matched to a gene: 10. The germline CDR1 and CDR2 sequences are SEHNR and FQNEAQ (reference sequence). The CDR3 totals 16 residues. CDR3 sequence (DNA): TGTGCCAGCAGCTTATTCCGCGGGGGGCTGGGGGAGACCCAGTACTTC. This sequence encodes CASSLFRGGLGETQYF. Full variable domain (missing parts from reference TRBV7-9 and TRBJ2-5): DTGVSQNPRHKITKRGQNVTFRCDPISEHNRLYWYRQTLGQGPEFLTYFQNEAQLEKSRLLSDRFSAERPKGSFSTLEIQRTEQGDSAMYLCASSLFRGGLGETQYFGPGTRLLVL.

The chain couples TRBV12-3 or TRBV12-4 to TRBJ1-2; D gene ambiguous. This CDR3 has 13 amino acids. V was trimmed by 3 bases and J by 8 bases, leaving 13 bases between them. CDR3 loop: CASSFLEGGGYTF. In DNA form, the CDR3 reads TGTGCCAGCAGTTTTTTAGAGGGTGGAGGCTACACCTTC.

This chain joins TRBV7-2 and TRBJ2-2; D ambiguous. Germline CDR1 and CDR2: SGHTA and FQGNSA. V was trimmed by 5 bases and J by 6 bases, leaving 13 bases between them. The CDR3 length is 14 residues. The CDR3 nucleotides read TGTGCCAGCAGCCTTACAAGAATTGCCGGGGAGCTGTTTTTT. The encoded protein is CASSLTRIAGELFF.

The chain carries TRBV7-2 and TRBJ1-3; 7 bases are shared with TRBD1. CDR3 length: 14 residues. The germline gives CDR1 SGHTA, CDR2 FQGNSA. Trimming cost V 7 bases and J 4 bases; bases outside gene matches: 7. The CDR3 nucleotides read TGTGCCAGCACCGACAGGGTTTCGGGAAACACCATATATTTT. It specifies CASTDRVSGNTIYF.

The CDR3: CASSSPGHLNTEAFF. CDR3 DNA sequence: TGTGCCAGCAGTTCTCCGGGACACTTGAACACTGAAGCTTTCTTT. The J gene is TRBJ1-1, the V gene TRBV28; a weak D match, TRBD1 (6 bases). The V end was cut by 4 bases, the J end by 0 bases, with 12 bases between. The CDR3 consists of 15 residues. Germline V gene lookup returns CDR1 MDHEN and CDR2 SYDVKM.

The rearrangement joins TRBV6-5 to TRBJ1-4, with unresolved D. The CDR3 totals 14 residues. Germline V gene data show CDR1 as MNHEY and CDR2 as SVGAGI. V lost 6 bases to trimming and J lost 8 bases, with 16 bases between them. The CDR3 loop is CASSGGAVGEKLFF. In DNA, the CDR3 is TGTGCCAGCAGCGGCGGAGCCGTTGGAGAAAAACTGTTTTTT.

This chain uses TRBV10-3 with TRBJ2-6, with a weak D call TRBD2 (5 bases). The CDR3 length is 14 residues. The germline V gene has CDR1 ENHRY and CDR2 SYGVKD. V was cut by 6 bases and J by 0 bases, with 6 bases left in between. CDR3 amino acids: CAIRGSSGANVLTF. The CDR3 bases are TGTGCCATCAGAGGGAGCTCTGGGGCCAACGTCCTGACTTTC.

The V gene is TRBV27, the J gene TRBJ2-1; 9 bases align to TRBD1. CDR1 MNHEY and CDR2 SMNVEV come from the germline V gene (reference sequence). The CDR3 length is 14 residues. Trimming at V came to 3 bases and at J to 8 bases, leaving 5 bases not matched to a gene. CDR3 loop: CASSLAGQGYEQFF. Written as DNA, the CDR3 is TGTGCCAGCAGTTTGGCGGGACAGGGATATGAGCAGTTCTTC.

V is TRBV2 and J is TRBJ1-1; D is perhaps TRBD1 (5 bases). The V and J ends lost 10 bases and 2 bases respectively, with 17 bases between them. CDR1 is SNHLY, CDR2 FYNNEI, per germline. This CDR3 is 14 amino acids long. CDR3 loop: CATSIQEANTEAFF. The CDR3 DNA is TGTGCCACCTCTATACAGGAAGCAAACACTGAAGCTTTCTTT.

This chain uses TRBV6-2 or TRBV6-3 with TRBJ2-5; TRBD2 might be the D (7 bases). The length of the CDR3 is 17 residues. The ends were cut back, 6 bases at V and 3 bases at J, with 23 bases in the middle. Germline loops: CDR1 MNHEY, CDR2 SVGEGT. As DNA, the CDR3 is TGTGCCAGCAGCGTTACGAAGGGGGGGCTCCAAAAAGAGACCCAGTACTTC. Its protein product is CASSVTKGGLQKETQYF.

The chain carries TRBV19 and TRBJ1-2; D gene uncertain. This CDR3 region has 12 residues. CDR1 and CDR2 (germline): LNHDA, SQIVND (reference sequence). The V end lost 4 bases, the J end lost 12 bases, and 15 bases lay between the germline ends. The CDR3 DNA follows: TGTGCCAGTAGTACCTCCGATGCTAGAAACACCTTC. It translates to CASSTSDARNTF.

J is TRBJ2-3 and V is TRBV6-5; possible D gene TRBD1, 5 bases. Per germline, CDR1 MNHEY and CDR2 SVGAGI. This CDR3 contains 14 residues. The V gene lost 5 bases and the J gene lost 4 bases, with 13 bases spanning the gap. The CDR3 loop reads CASSPAAGPDTQYF. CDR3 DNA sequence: TGTGCCAGCAGTCCCGCGGCAGGGCCAGATACGCAGTATTTT.